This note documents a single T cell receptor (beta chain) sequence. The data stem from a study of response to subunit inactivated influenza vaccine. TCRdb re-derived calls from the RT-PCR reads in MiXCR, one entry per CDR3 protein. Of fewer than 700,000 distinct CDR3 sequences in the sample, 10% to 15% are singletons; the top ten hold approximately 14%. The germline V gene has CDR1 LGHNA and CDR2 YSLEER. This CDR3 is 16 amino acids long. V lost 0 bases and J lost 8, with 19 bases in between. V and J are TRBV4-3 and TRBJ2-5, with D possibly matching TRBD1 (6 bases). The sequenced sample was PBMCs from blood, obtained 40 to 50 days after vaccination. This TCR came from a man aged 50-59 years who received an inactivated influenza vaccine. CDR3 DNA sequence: TGCGCCAGCAGCCAAGATATGACAGGCGGCTCGCCTACCCAGTACTTC. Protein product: CASSQDMTGGSPTQYF.